Below are 31 T cell receptor beta chains sequenced from a single sample in a study of blood T cell repertoires in COVID-19. TCRdb keeps only in-frame clones here, not all; method: immunoSEQ multiplex PCR. The table records 200,000 to 250,000 clones, 70% to 90% of them present only once. Sequencing used peripheral blood. These receptors all stem from a young woman who had recovered from COVID-19.

CDR3 amino acids: CASSFGQISGNTIYF. CDR3 bases: TGTGCCAGCAGCTTTGGACAGATCTCTGGAAACACCATATATTTT. The chain recombines TRBV5-4 with TRBJ1-3; a weak D match, TRBD1 (6 bases). Trimming stripped 2 bases from V and 0 bases from J, with 9 bases between. Germline V gene lookup returns CDR1 SGHNT and CDR2 YYREEE (reference sequence). The CDR3 is 15 amino acids.

About this clone: Other DNA sequences of this sample code for an identical CDR3. The rearrangement joins TRBV3-1 (or the pseudogene TRBV3-2) to TRBJ1-5, with 8 bases identical to TRBD1. The J segment lost 5 bases and the V segment lost 4 bases, leaving 7 bases of the junction unmatched. Germline lookup yields CDR1 LGHDT and CDR2 YNNKEL (reference sequence). The CDR3 sequence is 15 residues long. DNA for the CDR3: TGTGCCAGCAGCCTAGGGACAGGTTTGGATCAGCCCCAGCATTTT. This translates into CASSLGTGLDQPQHF.

This chain joins TRBV2 and TRBJ2-5; 7 positions agree with TRBD2. The CDR3 extends over 12 amino acids. V dropped 6 bases and J dropped 4; count of bases not matched to a gene: 2. Germline CDR1 is SNHLY and CDR2 is FYNNEI. CDR3 sequence reads: CASSPSGETQYF. The CDR3 nucleotides read TGTGCCAGCAGCCCTAGCGGAGAGACCCAGTACTTC.

The rearrangement joins TRBV10-3 to TRBJ2-2; no firm D call. The CDR3 is 14 amino acids. The germline CDR1 and CDR2 sequences are ENHRY and SYGVKD. V lost 5 bases to trimming and J lost 1 base, with 8 bases between them. DNA for the CDR3: TGTGCCATCAGTCAAAACGGGAACACCGGGGAGCTGTTTTTT. Translated, it gives CAISQNGNTGELFF.

This sequence joins TRBV25-1 and TRBJ2-3, with a weak D call TRBD2 (7 bases). CDR3 length equals 18 residues. V shed 10 bases and J shed 1 base, with 27 bases lying between them. The germline V gene has CDR1 MGHDK and CDR2 SYGVNS. CDR3 in amino acids: CATQKGGAPLQGTDTQYF. CDR3 nucleotide sequence: TGTGCCACCCAAAAAGGGGGGGCCCCCTTACAGGGCACAGATACGCAGTATTTT.

The V gene is TRBV6-5, the J gene TRBJ2-7; the match to TRBD1 covers 9 bases. Germline V CDR1 and CDR2: MNHEY, SVGAGI. This CDR3 is 15 amino acids long. Trimming cost V 6 bases and J 6 bases; bases outside gene matches: 12. The CDR3 DNA is TGTGCCAGCAGACCCCCGGGACAGGGAGCAGGCGAGCAGTACTTC. This gives the protein CASRPPGQGAGEQYF.

The chain uses TRBV5-1 and TRBJ1-2, with D possibly being TRBD1 (6 bases). The ends were cut back, 7 bases at V and 6 bases at J, with 22 bases in the middle. The length of the CDR3 is 15 residues. Germline-derived CDR1 and CDR2 are SGHRS and YFSETQ. This chain's CDR3 is CASVSGELGIDGYTF. The DNA of the CDR3 is TGCGCCAGCGTTTCAGGGGAGTTAGGGATCGATGGCTACACCTTC.

As DNA, the CDR3 is TGCGCCAGCAGCCAAGATCTATCCCGACAGGTAAACGAGCAGTACTTC. Its translation: CASSQDLSRQVNEQYF. The V gene is TRBV4-1, the J gene TRBJ2-7; possibly TRBD1 for D (6 bases). Germline V CDR1 and CDR2: MGHRA, YSYEKL. The CDR3 runs 16 residues. Trimming removed 0 bases at V and 5 bases at J, with 17 bases between.

The chain is built from TRBV5-1 and TRBJ2-7; TRBD1 agrees at 12 bases. The J segment lost 4 bases and the V segment lost 5 bases, leaving 13 bases of the junction unmatched. Germline lookup yields CDR1 SGHRS and CDR2 YFSETQ. The CDR3 covers 17 residues. The CDR3 loop is CASRDLTGQGASYEQYF. In nucleotides, the CDR3 is TGCGCCAGCAGAGACCTGACGGGACAGGGGGCTTCTTACGAGCAGTACTTC.

The chain has TRBV4-3 and TRBJ2-1; tentatively, D is TRBD1 (6 bases). Trimming removed 0 bases at V and 3 bases at J, with 15 bases between. Looked up from germline, CDR1 is LGHNA and CDR2 is YSLEER. The CDR3 consists of 17 residues. In DNA, the CDR3 is TGCGCCAGCAGCCAAGACCATCGACAGGCAAACTACAATGAGCAGTTCTTC. It encodes CASSQDHRQANYNEQFF.

This clone turned up a few times. V gene TRBV7-2 combines with J gene TRBJ2-1; tentatively, D is TRBD1 (5 bases). Trimming left V 2 bases short and J 6 bases short, with 8 bases between. Germline assignment: CDR1 SGHTA and CDR2 FQGNSA. This CDR3 spans 13 amino acids. The CDR3 DNA reads TGTGCCAGCAGCTTACAGGGTAGCAATGAGCAGTTCTTC. It translates to CASSLQGSNEQFF.

This chain connects TRBV15 to TRBJ1-1; 8 nucleotides align to TRBD1. The trim removed 1 base at V and 1 base at J, leaving 2 bases unmatched. There are 15 residues in the CDR3. Germline V gene sequence: CDR1 LNHNV, CDR2 YYDKDF (reference sequence). DNA for the CDR3: TGTGCCACCAGCAGAGTTGGACAGGGGAACACTGAAGCTTTCTTT. It is translated as CATSRVGQGNTEAFF.

In DNA form, the CDR3 reads TGTGCCTGGACACCTACTAGGGGGGAGACCCAGTACTTC. Amino acid sequence: CAWTPTRGETQYF. The V call is TRBV30, the J call TRBJ2-5; a weak D match, TRBD1 (6 bases). V shed 4 bases and J shed 5 bases, with 14 bases lying between them. Germline CDR1 reads GTSNPN; CDR2 reads SVGIG (reference sequence). The CDR3 length is 13 residues.

The DNA for the CDR3 is TGTGCCAGCAGCTCCGAACAGGGTTACTCCGGCTACACCTTC. Its translation: CASSSEQGYSGYTF. The rearrangement uses TRBV5-4 and TRBJ1-2; D perhaps matches TRBD1 (6 bases). Germline CDR1 reads SGHNT; CDR2 reads YYREEE (reference sequence). With 3 bases removed from V and 8 bases from J, the gap between germline ends came to 17 bases. CDR3 length: 14 residues.

This rearrangement joins TRBV2 to TRBJ1-6; TRBD1 might be the D (5 bases). Between the trimmed V and J ends, which lost 4 bases and 11 bases, there was a span of 15 bases. Germline CDR1 and CDR2: SNHLY and FYNNEI. This CDR3 contains 14 residues. The chain's CDR3 is CASSGQAPGAPLHF. CDR3 DNA: TGTGCCAGCAGTGGTCAGGCGCCGGGGGCACCCCTCCACTTT.

The J gene is TRBJ1-2, the V gene TRBV5-4; D gene unclear. V was shortened by 4 bases and J by 4 bases, with 14 bases between the two germline ends. The CDR3 is 14 residues long. Germline values: CDR1 SGHNT, CDR2 YYREEE (reference sequence). The CDR3 protein is CASSPVEVGYGYTF. The CDR3 bases are TGTGCCAGCAGCCCCGTGGAGGTGGGCTATGGCTACACCTTC.

V gene TRBV12-5 combines with J gene TRBJ1-6, with a tentative D call TRBD1 (5 bases). Trimming took 0 bases from V and 2 from J, leaving 8 bases between them. Germline CDR1 LGHNT, CDR2 FRNRAP. The CDR3 length is 16 residues. The CDR3: CASGLVPGTYNSPLHF. CDR3 nucleotides: TGTGCTAGTGGTTTGGTACCAGGGACCTATAATTCACCCCTCCACTTT.

The chain uses TRBV7-9 and TRBJ2-1; 11 nucleotides line up with TRBD2. This CDR3 spans 18 amino acids. Germline values: CDR1 SEHNR, CDR2 FQNEAQ (reference sequence). With V trimmed by 3 bases and J by 5 bases, 12 bases remained unmatched. The CDR3 is CASSFTNVAGGPHNEQFF. CDR3 in DNA: TGTGCCAGCAGCTTCACTAACGTAGCGGGGGGGCCCCACAATGAGCAGTTCTTC.

The chain has TRBV5-1 and TRBJ1-3; the match to TRBD1 covers 7 bases. The CDR3 has 16 residues. Trimming at V came to 4 bases and at J to 0 bases, leaving 7 bases not matched to a gene. Looked up from germline, CDR1 is SGHRS and CDR2 is YFSETQ. CDR3 in amino acids: CASSRQQGSSGNTIYF. The CDR3 nucleotides read TGCGCCAGCAGCCGTCAACAGGGGAGCTCTGGAAACACCATATATTTT.

The rearrangement joins TRBV11-2 to TRBJ2-7; D remains unclear. Germline lookup yields CDR1 SGHAT and CDR2 FQNNGV. The CDR3 runs to 13 residues. Trimming pared 5 bases from V and 3 bases from J, leaving 11 bases between. The CDR3 sequence: CASSPLFFYEQYF. In nucleotides, the CDR3 is TGTGCCAGCAGCCCTCTATTCTTCTACGAGCAGTACTTC.

The V call is TRBV25-1, the J call TRBJ1-1, with a possible D match to TRBD1 (5 bases). The CDR3 has 14 residues. Per the germline V gene, CDR1 is MGHDK and CDR2 is SYGVNS. V dropped 3 bases and J dropped 5 bases, with 13 bases sitting between them. The CDR3 nucleotides are TGTGCCAGCAGTGAGGCGGGGGGAGCAACTGAAGCTTTCTTT. This encodes CASSEAGGATEAFF. The complete variable domain, with remaining parts taken from reference TRBV25-1 and TRBJ1-1, reads EADIYQTPRYLVIGTGKKITLECSQTMGHDKMYWYQQDPGMELHLIHYSYGVNSTEKGDLSSESTVSRIRTEHFPLTLESARPSHTSQYLCASSEAGGATEAFFGQGTRLTVV.

The J gene is TRBJ2-1, the V gene TRBV4-1, with D tentatively TRBD1 (6 bases). This CDR3 is 15 amino acids long. Trimming cost V 0 bases and J 6 bases, with 12 bases left between them. Germline V gene data show CDR1 as MGHRA and CDR2 as YSYEKL. The CDR3, as DNA: TGCGCCAGCAGCCAAGATCCAGGGGCAACCAATGAGCAGTTCTTC. Its protein is CASSQDPGATNEQFF.

The V and J genes are TRBV18 and TRBJ2-7, with D hard to call. Per the germline V gene, CDR1 is KGHSH and CDR2 is LQKENI. The CDR3 length is 17 residues. The V gene lost 3 bases and the J gene lost 2 bases, with 20 bases spanning the gap. The CDR3 loop reads CASSPLGPDKVAYEQYF. The CDR3, as DNA: TGTGCCAGCTCACCCCTTGGGCCAGACAAGGTGGCCTACGAGCAGTACTTC.

This clone has only one observation. The rearrangement uses TRBV5-1 and TRBJ2-2; 9 nucleotides align to TRBD1. The ends lost 4 bases at V and 1 base at J; junction bases unmatched: 5. The CDR3 is made up of 16 amino acids. In germline, CDR1 is SGHRS, CDR2 YFSETQ. CDR3 protein: CASSEQGALNTGELFF. The CDR3 DNA reads TGCGCCAGCAGCGAACAGGGGGCATTGAACACCGGGGAGCTGTTTTTT.

Only a few counts were recorded for this clone. The chain recombines TRBV7-2 with TRBJ2-5; weak D call: TRBD2 (5 bases). Germline values: CDR1 SGHTA, CDR2 FQGNSA. The CDR3 runs 14 residues. The germline V and J ends were trimmed by 1 base and 5 bases, with 11 bases remaining between them. The CDR3 nucleotides are TGTGCCAGCAGCTTAGGAGGGTCTGGGGAGACCCAGTACTTC. Amino acids: CASSLGGSGETQYF.

V gene TRBV11-2 combines with J gene TRBJ2-1, with TRBD2 matching 13 bases. This CDR3 comprises 19 residues. Germline V gives CDR1 SGHAT, CDR2 FQNNGV. V trimming: 4 bases; J trimming: 2 bases; junction bases outside the gene matches: 11. The CDR3 here is CASSSQLAGGLVTYNEQFF. As DNA, the CDR3 is TGTGCCAGCAGCTCTCAACTAGCGGGGGGGCTGGTGACCTACAATGAGCAGTTCTTC.

The gene calls are TRBV5-4 and TRBJ1-2; D is perhaps TRBD1 (5 bases). The CDR3 is 15 amino acids. Looked up from germline, CDR1 is SGHNT and CDR2 is YYREEE (reference sequence). V lost 0 bases and J 3 bases, leaving 12 bases between the germline ends. The CDR3 DNA is TGTGCCAGCAGCTTGGAGGGGCAGGGATACTATGGCTACACCTTC. Protein sequence: CASSLEGQGYYGYTF.

The chain links TRBV4-1 to TRBJ1-2; D ambiguous. Germline V gene lookup returns CDR1 MGHRA and CDR2 YSYEKL. Between the trimmed V and J ends, which lost 1 base and 4 bases, there was a span of 13 bases. This CDR3 contains 15 residues. CDR3 nucleotides: TGCGCCAGCAGCCAAGTGGGAGGGAAGATCTATGGCTACACCTTC. Translated, it gives CASSQVGGKIYGYTF.

This chain joins TRBV6-5 and TRBJ2-1; 10 bases map to TRBD2. The CDR3 covers 14 residues. Trimming took 5 bases from V and 5 from J; bases not matched to a gene: 3. The germline V gene encodes CDR1 MNHEY and CDR2 SVGAGI. The DNA of the CDR3 is TGTGCCAGCAGTCCTAGCGGGGGACACAATGAGCAGTTCTTC. It codes for CASSPSGGHNEQFF.

V usage is TRBV9 and J usage is TRBJ1-3; no reliable D call. This CDR3 has 17 residues. V dropped 0 bases and J dropped 0 bases, with 13 bases sitting between them. The germline gives CDR1 SGDLS, CDR2 YYNGEE. In DNA, the CDR3 is TGTGCCAGCAGCGTAGGGTTCGGCGGGAGCTCTGGAAACACCATATATTTT. This gives the protein CASSVGFGGSSGNTIYF.

The gene calls are TRBV9 and TRBJ2-3; 7 positions match TRBD1. Germline V gene lookup returns CDR1 SGDLS and CDR2 YYNGEE. The CDR3 totals 13 residues. V shed 4 bases, J shed 8 bases, and the junction held 7 bases outside the gene matches. The CDR3 DNA sequence: TGTGCCAGCAGCCGACAGGGTCAACCTACGCAGTATTTT. As protein: CASSRQGQPTQYF.